What follows are 30 T cell receptor beta chains derived from one specimen sequenced in a study of shared clonotypes between healthy human individuals. This table comes from immunoSEQ multiplex PCR, and its TCRdb copy is limited to in-frame clones, with some not included. The sample has a few million clones; approximately 94% are singletons. Sequenced input: naive CD4+ T cells sorted from blood. The subset: CD45RA+ positively selected. Receptors originate from a young man in good health.

The V gene is TRBV6-5, the J gene TRBJ1-2; the D gene is possibly TRBD1 (6 bases). V lost 6 bases to trimming and J lost 8 bases, with 13 bases between them. Germline CDR1 reads MNHEY; CDR2 reads SVGAGI. This CDR3 is built from 12 residues. The CDR3 spells CASRGGAPGYTF. CDR3 coding DNA: TGTGCCAGCAGGGGGGGGGCGCCGGGCTACACCTTC.

Regarding this clone: This sample includes further DNA sequences coding for the same CDR3. The rearrangement uses TRBV9 and TRBJ2-2, with 10 bases matching TRBD1. V gave up 4 bases and J gave up 0 bases; unmatched junction bases: 3. Germline CDR1 and CDR2: SGDLS and YYNGEE. The CDR3 runs 16 residues. In DNA, the CDR3 is TGTGCCAGCAGCCCTGGACAGGGGGCGAACACCGGGGAGCTGTTTTTT. Encoded protein: CASSPGQGANTGELFF. Drawing the rest from reference TRBV9 and TRBJ2-2, the complete variable domain is DSGVTQTPKHLITATGQRVTLRCSPRSGDLSVYWYQQSLDQGLQFLIQYYNGEERAKGNILERFSAQQFPDLHSELNLSSLELGDSALYFCASSPGQGANTGELFFGEGSRLTVL.

The chain employs TRBV5-4 and TRBJ2-5; TRBD2 is a possible D gene (5 bases). Germline V lookup: CDR1 SGHNT, CDR2 YYREEE (reference sequence). The CDR3 consists of 14 residues. The V gene lost 4 bases and the J gene lost 4 bases, with 14 bases spanning the gap. CDR3 sequence reads: CASSSLLVGETQYF. The CDR3 nucleotides are TGTGCCAGCAGCAGCCTACTAGTCGGAGAGACCCAGTACTTC.

The V call is TRBV23-1, the J call TRBJ1-1; 12 nucleotides match TRBD1. TRBV23-1 qualifies as an ORF whose function is uncertain. The V and J ends lost 3 bases and 3 bases, in that order; junction bases with no gene match: 17. This CDR3 has 20 residues. CDR3 sequence (DNA): TGCGCCAGCAGTCACCACCGGGACAGGGGGCGCAATACGCGGGACACTGAAGCTTTCTTT. Its protein product is CASSHHRDRGRNTRDTEAFF.

The chain joins TRBV2 to TRBJ2-7, with D possibly matching TRBD2 (6 bases). Trimming cost V 1 base and J 2 bases, with 12 bases left between them. This CDR3 spans 15 amino acids. Germline V lookup: CDR1 SNHLY, CDR2 FYNNEI. This chain's CDR3 is CASSEGLAVPYEQYF. For the CDR3, the DNA is TGTGCCAGCAGTGAAGGGTTAGCGGTCCCCTACGAGCAGTACTTC.

This clone was observed a few times. This rearrangement joins TRBV29-1 to TRBJ1-1; tentative D call: TRBD1 (6 bases). The CDR3 is made up of 11 amino acids. Trimming removed 7 bases at V and 2 bases at J, with 8 bases between. The germline CDR1 and CDR2 sequences are SQVTM and ANQGSEA. This CDR3 reads CSGTANTEAFF. The CDR3 DNA reads TGCAGCGGGACAGCAAACACTGAAGCTTTCTTT.

In DNA, the CDR3 is TGTGCCAGCAGCCCCGCCGGCAGGGGCACGGACACTGAAGCTTTCTTT. It specifies CASSPAGRGTDTEAFF. The chain combines TRBV7-9 with TRBJ1-1; weak D call: TRBD1 (6 bases). The CDR3 loop spans 16 amino acids. The V end lost 5 bases, the J end lost 3 bases, and 19 bases lay between the germline ends. Germline V CDR1 and CDR2: SEHNR, FQNEAQ (reference sequence).

This chain connects TRBV28 to TRBJ2-3; D is perhaps TRBD1 (6 bases). CDR3 length: 14 residues. Germline V gene lookup returns CDR1 MDHEN and CDR2 SYDVKM. V was shortened by 6 bases and J by 4 bases, with 14 bases between the two germline ends. CDR3 coding DNA: TGTGCCAGCAGGCCCCTGGGGGCCCCAGATACGCAGTATTTT. Translating it yields CASRPLGAPDTQYF.

Note on this clone: The same CDR3 arises from other DNA sequences in this sample as well. The gene calls are TRBV18 and TRBJ2-3; D is unresolved. This CDR3 is 11 amino acids long. V lost 1 base, J lost 6 bases, and 2 bases lay in between. CDR1 and CDR2 from the germline V gene are KGHSH and LQKENI. For the CDR3, the DNA is TGTGCCAGCTCACCACAGGATACGCAGTATTTT. It yields the protein CASSPQDTQYF.

The chain is built from TRBV27 and TRBJ2-6; either TRBD1 or TRBD2 may fit D (6 bases each). Germline CDR1 MNHEY, CDR2 SMNVEV (reference sequence). This CDR3 comprises 15 residues. V was cut by 2 bases and J by 2 bases, with 7 bases left in between. This CDR3 is CASSLRGAGANVLTF. CDR3 DNA: TGTGCCAGCAGTTTAAGGGGGGCTGGGGCCAACGTCCTGACTTTC.

This clone has only one observation. The chain links TRBV7-9 to TRBJ2-3; TRBD1 is a possible D gene (6 bases). V was cut by 6 bases and J by 15 bases, with 25 bases left in between. CDR3 length: 14 amino acids. In germline, CDR1 is SEHNR, CDR2 FQNEAQ (reference sequence). The CDR3 protein is CASSLEGQGRSKYF. The CDR3 DNA reads TGTGCCAGCAGTCTCGAAGGCCAGGGGAGATCAAAATATTTT.

This clone was seen only once. The gene calls are TRBV4-1 and TRBJ2-1, with a possible D match to TRBD1 (7 bases). This CDR3 is 16 amino acids long. V lost 1 base, J lost 6 bases, and 16 bases lay in between. CDR1 is MGHRA and CDR2 is YSYEKL in the germline V gene. The CDR3 coding sequence is TGCGCCAGCAGCCAAGTTGCGGGGACAGTATTCAATGAGCAGTTCTTC. Translation: CASSQVAGTVFNEQFF.

The rearrangement uses TRBV6-1 and TRBJ1-2; no clear D. The germline V gene has CDR1 MNHNS and CDR2 SASEGT. The CDR3 sequence is 14 residues long. V shed 8 bases and J shed 4 bases, with 17 bases lying between them. In DNA, the CDR3 is TGTGCCAGCGTGGAGGAACTCTACTTCTATGGCTACACCTTC. Amino acid sequence: CASVEELYFYGYTF.

The rearrangement uses TRBV21-1 and TRBJ2-7; TRBD1, the table's D call, was not compared with the DNA. TRBV21-1 has pseudogene status. This CDR3 contains 14 residues. CDR3 nucleotides: TGTGCCAGCAGCAAAGGCGGACAGGGATTCGAGCAGTACTTC. Translating gives CASSKGGQGFEQYF.

The chain uses TRBV11-3 and TRBJ2-1, with 7 bases identical to TRBD1. Germline CDR1 SGHNT, CDR2 YENEEA. The CDR3 length is 15 residues. With 4 bases clipped from V and 5 bases from J, the junction kept 8 bases outside the gene matches. The CDR3 loop is CASSSRQGSHNEQFF. The CDR3 bases are TGTGCCAGCAGCTCTCGACAGGGTTCGCACAATGAGCAGTTCTTC.

The rearrangement links TRBV10-1 to TRBJ2-1, with 7 bases lining up with TRBD2. The length of the CDR3 is 13 residues. With 5 bases clipped from V and 5 bases from J, the junction kept 3 bases outside the gene matches. Germline CDR1 and CDR2: WNHNN and SYGVQD (reference sequence). In DNA, the CDR3 is TGCGCCAGCAGTTATGCGGGGGACAATGAGCAGTTCTTC. Its protein is CASSYAGDNEQFF.

In this sample, this clone turned up once. V and J are TRBV19 and TRBJ1-1, with D maybe TRBD1 (6 bases). CDR3 length: 17 amino acids. CDR1 and CDR2 from the germline V gene are LNHDA and SQIVND (reference sequence). Between the trimmed V and J ends, which lost 3 bases and 1 base, there was a span of 18 bases. The CDR3, as DNA: TGTGCCAGTAGTATTCGGGGGGCTGCACAGGGGAACACTGAAGCTTTCTTT. It translates to CASSIRGAAQGNTEAFF.

Remarks on this clone: The same CDR3 arises from other DNA sequences in this sample as well. The chain is built from TRBV18 and TRBJ2-3; 7 nucleotides line up with TRBD2. Germline-derived CDR1 and CDR2 are KGHSH and LQKENI. The CDR3 consists of 14 residues. Trimming cost V 3 bases and J 6 bases; bases outside gene matches: 6. The CDR3 protein is CASSPPGGGDTQYF. The CDR3 region has the DNA TGTGCCAGCTCACCTCCCGGGGGAGGGGATACGCAGTATTTT.

The rearrangement uses TRBV4-1 and TRBJ2-5; 7 bases line up with TRBD1. CDR1 is MGHRA and CDR2 is YSYEKL in the germline V gene. The CDR3 spans 13 residues. J was trimmed by 3 bases and V by 6 bases; bases with no gene match: 4. This CDR3 is CASRLTGKETQYF. The CDR3 DNA follows: TGCGCCAGCAGGCTGACAGGGAAAGAGACCCAGTACTTC.

V and J are TRBV25-1 and TRBJ1-4; D may be TRBD1 (5 bases). CDR1 and CDR2 (germline): MGHDK, SYGVNS. The CDR3 runs 15 residues. Deletions cut 1 base from V and 5 bases from J, with 11 bases between. In DNA form, the CDR3 reads TGTGCCAGCAGTGAATCAGGGAGGCGGAATGAAAAACTGTTTTTT. Amino acid sequence: CASSESGRRNEKLFF.

This sequence joins TRBV21-1 and TRBJ2-7; TRBD1 is the table's D call, not checked against the DNA. TRBV21-1 is given as a pseudogene. There are 13 residues in the CDR3. CDR3 sequence: CASSKGNRGPSPF. The CDR3 nucleotides read TGTGCCAGCAGCAAAGGGAATAGGGGCCCCTCTCCCTTC.

J is TRBJ1-1 and V is TRBV18; a weak D match, TRBD1 (6 bases). This CDR3 is built from 14 residues. V lost 0 bases to trimming and J lost 5 bases, with 10 bases between them. Germline V gene data show CDR1 as KGHSH and CDR2 as LQKENI. CDR3 nucleotide sequence: TGTGCCAGCTCACCACCGGGGGCTGGAACTGAAGCTTTCTTT. This codes for CASSPPGAGTEAFF.

Comments on this clone: Other DNA variants within this sample encode the same CDR3. The rearrangement links TRBV4-1 to TRBJ1-5; D unclear. The V end was cut by 0 bases, the J end by 1 base, with 4 bases between. The CDR3 consists of 14 residues. From germline, CDR1 is MGHRA and CDR2 YSYEKL. The CDR3 sequence is CASSQEGSNQPQHF. The CDR3, as DNA: TGCGCCAGCAGCCAAGAGGGGAGCAATCAGCCCCAGCATTTT.

This chain connects TRBV5-1 to TRBJ2-3; D may be TRBD1 (6 bases). The germline CDR1 and CDR2 sequences are SGHRS and YFSETQ. The ends were cut back, 5 bases at V and 3 bases at J, with 10 bases in the middle. The CDR3 is made up of 13 amino acids. The CDR3 DNA is TGCGCCAGCAGTCGGACAGTTACAGATACGCAGTATTTT. Encoded protein: CASSRTVTDTQYF.

This clone has a single count. The CDR3 reads CASSWGPEGETQYF. CDR3 DNA: TGCGCCAGCAGCTGGGGACCCGAGGGGGAGACCCAGTACTTC. The V gene is TRBV5-1, the J gene TRBJ2-5; tentatively, D is TRBD1 or TRBD2 (5 bases each). The CDR3 covers 14 residues. V was clipped by 3 bases and J by 5 bases, with 14 bases between them. Germline V gene data show CDR1 as SGHRS and CDR2 as YFSETQ.

The chain links TRBV18 to TRBJ2-7; possible D gene TRBD2, 5 bases. V lost 5 bases, J lost 0 bases, and 14 bases lay in between. The CDR3 has 15 residues. Germline V gene lookup returns CDR1 KGHSH and CDR2 LQKENI. Written as DNA, the CDR3 is TGTGCCAGCTCAGCTGGGAGCAAGAGCTCCTACGAGCAGTACTTC. This gives the protein CASSAGSKSSYEQYF. The full variable domain, in which reference TRBV18 and TRBJ2-7 provide the parts outside the CDR3, is NAGVMQNPRHLVRRRGQEARLRCSPMKGHSHVYWYRQLPEEGLKFMVYLQKENIIDESGMPKERFSAEFPKEGPSILRIQQVVRGDSAAYFCASSAGSKSSYEQYFGPGTRLTVT.

This chain connects TRBV19 to TRBJ2-3; 10 positions agree with TRBD2. With 8 bases clipped from V and 2 bases from J, the junction kept 4 bases outside the gene matches. This CDR3 contains 14 residues. CDR1 and CDR2 from the germline V gene are LNHDA and SQIVND (reference sequence). The CDR3 reads CASAGLAATDTQYF. The CDR3 nucleotides read TGTGCCAGTGCCGGACTAGCGGCCACAGATACGCAGTATTTT.

To note about this clone: The identical CDR3 is also encoded by other nucleotide sequences in the sample. Here the CDR3 reads CASSYPRGSSYEQYF. CDR3 nucleotides: TGTGCCAGCAGTTACCCCCGAGGAAGCTCCTACGAGCAGTACTTC. The chain is built from TRBV6-5 and TRBJ2-7; D remains unclear. Germline-derived CDR1 and CDR2 are MNHEY and SVGAGI. The CDR3 is 15 residues long. The V and J ends lost 2 bases and 0 bases respectively, with 11 bases between them.

Of note for this clone: Different DNA sequences within this sample yield the same CDR3. The V call is TRBV2, the J call TRBJ2-7, with 7 bases identical to TRBD1. V lost 2 bases and J lost 1; bases outside the gene matches: 2. Germline CDR1 is SNHLY and CDR2 is FYNNEI. The CDR3 totals 14 residues. The DNA for the CDR3 is TGTGCCAGCAGTGAAAGGACAGGTTCCTACGAGCAGTACTTC. It encodes CASSERTGSYEQYF.

The chain carries TRBV7-9 and TRBJ2-3, with 9 bases aligning to TRBD1. The CDR3 sequence is 16 residues long. Germline loops: CDR1 SEHNR, CDR2 FQNEAQ (reference sequence). Unmatched junction bases numbered 7, after V lost 4 bases and J lost 2 bases. DNA for the CDR3: TGTGCCAGCAGCTCGAGGACAGGGGCTATCACAGATACGCAGTATTTT. As protein: CASSSRTGAITDTQYF.